Included here is one TCR beta chain sequence, with context. Trimming cost V 6 bases and J 4 bases, with 10 bases left between them. CDR3 length equals 11 residues. CDR1 DFQATT and CDR2 SNEGSKA come from the germline V gene (reference sequence). Some clones are missing from TCRdb's copy, which holds only in-frame ones; the method was immunoSEQ multiplex PCR. The sample has some 99,000 clones; around 95% are singletons. This specimen belongs to a study of technical replicates of blood from a few donors. The V and J genes are TRBV20-1 and TRBJ2-7; D is uncertain. The sequenced sample consisted of T cells isolated from PBMCs. This clonotype originated in a human donor in good health. The CDR3 here is CSARPLYEQYF. DNA for the CDR3: TGCAGTGCGCGGCCGTTATACGAGCAGTACTTC.